This TCR beta chain is drawn from a study of cytomegalovirus exposure and HLA in healthy donors. This clone has a handful of counts. Its antigen is not known. The PCR was carried out with 60 Vbeta primers and 13 Jbeta primers. The table came from immunoSEQ multiplex PCR; TCRdb's copy has only in-frame clones and leaves some out. The profile shows 250,000 to 350,000 clones, more than 80% of them singletons. Germline V gives CDR1 MNHNY, CDR2 SVGAGI (reference sequence). The CDR3 is 15 residues long. V was cut by 0 bases and J by 1 base, with 9 bases left in between. Study-level points and caveats: Across donors, sequencing depth was assumed by presence/absence analyses to be roughly uniform.

The receptor was isolated from a man aged 35-49 years in good health and CMV-seropositive. This sequence joins TRBV6-6 and TRBJ1-1; D unclear. Sequencing input: PBMCs. CDR3 sequence: CASSYSRRENTEAFF. The CDR3 DNA is TGTGCCAGCAGTTACTCTAGACGGGAGAACACTGAAGCTTTCTTT.